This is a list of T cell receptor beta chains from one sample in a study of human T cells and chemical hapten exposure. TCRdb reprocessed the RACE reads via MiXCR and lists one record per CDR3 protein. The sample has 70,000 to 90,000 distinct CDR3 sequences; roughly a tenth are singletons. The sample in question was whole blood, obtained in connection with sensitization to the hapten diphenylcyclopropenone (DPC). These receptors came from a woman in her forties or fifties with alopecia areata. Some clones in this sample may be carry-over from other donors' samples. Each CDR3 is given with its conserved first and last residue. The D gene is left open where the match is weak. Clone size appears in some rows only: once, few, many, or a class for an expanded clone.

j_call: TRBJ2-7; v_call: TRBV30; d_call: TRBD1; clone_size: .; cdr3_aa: CAWSVNRGMGEQYF; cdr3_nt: TGTGCCTGGAGTGTAAACAGGGGAATGGGCGAGCAGTACTTC
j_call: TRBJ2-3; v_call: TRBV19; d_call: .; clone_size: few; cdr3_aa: CASSIRGNTQYF; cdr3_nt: TGTGCCAGTAGTATCCGGGGGAATACGCAGTATTTT
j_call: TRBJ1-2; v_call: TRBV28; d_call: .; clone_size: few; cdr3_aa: CASSLWGGNYGYTF; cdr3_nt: TGTGCCAGCAGTTTATGGGGGGGCAACTATGGCTACACCTTC
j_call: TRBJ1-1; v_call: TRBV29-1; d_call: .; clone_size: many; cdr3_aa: CSVTEGRRTEAFF; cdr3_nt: TGCAGCGTTACAGAAGGGAGGCGAACTGAAGCTTTCTTT
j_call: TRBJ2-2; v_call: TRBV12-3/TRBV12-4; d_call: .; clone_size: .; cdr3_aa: CASRPDKLNTGELFF; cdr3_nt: TGTGCCAGCAGACCCGACAAGCTGAACACCGGGGAGCTGTTTTTT
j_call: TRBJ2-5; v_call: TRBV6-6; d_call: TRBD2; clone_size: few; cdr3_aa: CASRRGTSGRKETQYF; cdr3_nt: TGTGCCAGCAGACGGGGGACTAGCGGGAGAAAAGAGACCCAGTACTTC
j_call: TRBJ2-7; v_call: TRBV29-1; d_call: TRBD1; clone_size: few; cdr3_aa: CSVTRDRGGYEQYF; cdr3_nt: TGCAGCGTTACCAGGGACAGGGGAGGTTACGAGCAGTACTTC
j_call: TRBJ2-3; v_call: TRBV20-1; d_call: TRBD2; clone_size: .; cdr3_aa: CSARDWTSEDPDTQYF; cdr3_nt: TGCAGTGCTAGAGATTGGACTAGCGAGGATCCAGATACGCAGTATTTT
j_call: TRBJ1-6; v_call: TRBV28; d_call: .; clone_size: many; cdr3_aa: CASSPFTGVNSPLHF; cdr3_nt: TGTGCCAGCAGCCCCTTTACGGGGGTTAATTCACCCCTCCACTTT
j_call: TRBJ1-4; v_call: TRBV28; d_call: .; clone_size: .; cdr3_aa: CASRLAGAPANEKLFF; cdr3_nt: TGTGCCAGCAGGCTCGCAGGGGCGCCGGCTAATGAAAAACTGTTTTTT
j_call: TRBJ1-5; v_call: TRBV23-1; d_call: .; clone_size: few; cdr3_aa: CASTGRSNQPQHF; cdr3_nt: TGCGCCAGCACCGGGCGAAGCAATCAGCCCCAGCATTTT
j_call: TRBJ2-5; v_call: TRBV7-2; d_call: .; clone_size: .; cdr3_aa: CASSLASLAGETQYF; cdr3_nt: TGTGCCAGCAGCTTGGCTAGTCTAGCAGGCGAGACCCAGTACTTC
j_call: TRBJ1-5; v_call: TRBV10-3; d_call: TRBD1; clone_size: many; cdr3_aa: CAISGGQGGNQPQHF; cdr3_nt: TGTGCCATCAGTGGTGGACAGGGTGGCAATCAGCCCCAGCATTTT
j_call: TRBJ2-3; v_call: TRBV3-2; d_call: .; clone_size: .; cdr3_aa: CASSQDPAGGPTDTQYF; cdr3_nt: TGTGCCAGCAGCCAAGACCCAGCGGGAGGGCCAACAGATACGCAGTATTTT
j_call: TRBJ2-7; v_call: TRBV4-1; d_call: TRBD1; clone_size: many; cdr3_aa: CASSQAGTGSYEQYF; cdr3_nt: TGCGCCAGCAGCCAGGCCGGGACAGGGTCCTACGAGCAGTACTTC
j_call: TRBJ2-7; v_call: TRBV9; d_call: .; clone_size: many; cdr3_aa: CASSVGTHYEQYF; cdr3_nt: TGTGCCAGCAGCGTCGGGACACACTACGAGCAGTACTTC
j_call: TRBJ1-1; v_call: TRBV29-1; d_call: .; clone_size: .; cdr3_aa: CSVDRLNTEAFF; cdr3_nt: TGCAGCGTTGACAGGTTGAACACTGAAGCTTTCTTT
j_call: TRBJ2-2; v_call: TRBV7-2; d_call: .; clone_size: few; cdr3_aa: CASSSDSRTGELFF; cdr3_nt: TGTGCCAGCAGCTCCGACAGTCGCACCGGGGAGCTGTTTTTT
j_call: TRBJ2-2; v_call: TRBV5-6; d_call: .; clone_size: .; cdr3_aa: CASSLGSLRNTGELFF; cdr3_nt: TGTGCCAGCAGCTTGGGCTCCCTCAGGAACACCGGGGAGCTGTTTTTT
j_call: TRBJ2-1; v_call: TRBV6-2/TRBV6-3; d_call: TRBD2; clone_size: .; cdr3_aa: CASRNPMFTSASSYNEQFF; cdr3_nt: TGTGCCAGCAGGAACCCCATGTTTACTAGCGCGAGCTCCTACAATGAGCAGTTCTTC
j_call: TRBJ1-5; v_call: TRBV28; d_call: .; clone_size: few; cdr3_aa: CASSLAVSVQPQHF; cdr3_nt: TGTGCCAGCAGTTTGGCAGTCTCGGTTCAGCCCCAGCATTTT
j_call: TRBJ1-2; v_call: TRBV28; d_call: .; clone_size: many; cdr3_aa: CASSFTAAGYTF; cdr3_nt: TGTGCCAGCAGTTTTACGGCCGCTGGCTACACCTTC
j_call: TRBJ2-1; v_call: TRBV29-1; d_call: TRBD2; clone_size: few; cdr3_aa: CSVTGLDLNEQFF; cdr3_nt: TGCAGCGTTACGGGACTAGACCTCAATGAGCAGTTCTTC
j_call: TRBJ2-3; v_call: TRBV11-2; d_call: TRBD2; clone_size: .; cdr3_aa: CASRRLAGDVYTQYF; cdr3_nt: TGTGCCAGCAGACGACTAGCGGGAGATGTGTATACGCAGTATTTT
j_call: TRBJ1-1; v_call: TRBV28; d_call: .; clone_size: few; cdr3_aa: CASSFPQGHTEAFF; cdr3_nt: TGTGCCAGCAGTTTCCCGCAGGGCCACACTGAAGCTTTCTTT
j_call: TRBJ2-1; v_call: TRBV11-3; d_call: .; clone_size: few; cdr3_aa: CASSLGHQGNEQFF; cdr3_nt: TGTGCCAGCAGCTTAGGTCACCAAGGGAATGAGCAGTTCTTC
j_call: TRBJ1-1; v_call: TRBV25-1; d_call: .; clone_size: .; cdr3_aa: CASSEWGRSGNTEAFF; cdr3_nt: TGTGCCAGCAGTGAATGGGGCAGGTCAGGGAACACTGAAGCTTTCTTT
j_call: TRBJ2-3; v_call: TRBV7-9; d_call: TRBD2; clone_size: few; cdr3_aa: CASRSTSGSSDTQYF; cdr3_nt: TGTGCCAGCAGATCGACTAGCGGGAGCTCAGATACGCAGTATTTT
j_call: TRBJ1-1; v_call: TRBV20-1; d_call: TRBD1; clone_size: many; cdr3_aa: CSALRTGGNTEAFF; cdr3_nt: TGCAGTGCCCTGAGGACAGGCGGGAACACTGAAGCTTTCTTT